Below, one T cell receptor beta chain is given with its context. This clone was counted a few times. No cognate antigen has been identified for it. Per-base quality was not reported, and no clone a single base away is much larger than it. This sample stems from a study of shared clonotypes between healthy human individuals (dated by TCRdb to between 2020 and 2021). For the wider study: The cohort included three men and a couple of women between 18 and 49 years of age. Blood TCR repertoires of a handful of healthy adults were deeply sequenced to estimate repertoire size and the extent of clonotype sharing between individuals. To increase sequencing depth and limit assay-specific biases, TCR repertoire library preparation and sequencing were carried out by different laboratories using diverse techniques. For each donor, CD4 naive and CD4 memory were each given three plates, CD8 naive was given two plates, and CD8 memory was given one plate. Per donor, leukapheresis produced somewhere between about 0.94 and 9.5 billion PBMCs.

TCR CDR3 regions were amplified from genomic DNA by multiplex PCR using the deep immunoSEQ assay. For each cell subset, the extracted genomic DNA was distributed evenly across all wells of several immunoSEQ 96-well plates, and each plate served as one replicate. For sorted subsets, around 200 ng genomic DNA, equal to tens of thousands of T cell genomes, was loaded into each replicate PCR. The purified libraries were quantified using a Qubit 3.0 fluorometer, sized with a Bioanalyzer 2100, and then quantified again using the KAPA Library Quantification kit. A separate single-read 150-cycle Illumina NextSeq 550 flow cell was used to sequence each immunoSEQ 96-well plate. The study's own analysis went as follows. Because only junctional sequences without quality scores were contained in the immunoSEQ output, filtering matching that applied to full-length reads could not be performed. Sequences were annotated with PyIR, a Python wrapper for IgBLAST v1.9, using IMGT germline references to assign V/J genes and CDR3. Reads were filtered out if the reads had weak V/J assignments (E-value above 1e-6), no CDR3, stop codons, out-of-frame junctions, or ambiguous translated residues. V3J clonotypes were defined as sequences sharing the same inferred V gene, J gene, and CDR3 amino acid sequence. Percentage overlap between repertoires was calculated by dividing the number of shared unique clonotypes by the size of the smaller repertoire. Repertoire richness was assessed with RTK rarefaction, the Chao1 estimator, and Recon v2.1 estimates of unobserved clonotypes. OLGA was used to compute generation probabilities for all TCRbeta clonotypes that the gDNA method yielded from a handful of donors. TCRdb carries this immuneACCESS record with in-frame sequences only. Its versions omit some clonotypes, under half of them owing to an unresolved V gene in the studies checked, with the rest unexplained. For V, J and clone size, that table is used; D and trimming come from the DNA. The sample profile shows over a million clones; 65% to 80% of them were found once. Jointly, the top ten make up approximately 1.5% of the sample.

Donors were healthy HIV-negative adults with no recently reported acute infections or vaccinations. Only Caucasian adults living in Nashville, Tennessee, USA were represented among the donors. Magnetic negative selection was used to enrich CD4+ T cells, after which naive cells were positively selected on CD45RA and the negative fraction became the memory subset. After blood collection by leukapheresis, PBMCs were isolated using Ficoll-Histopaque density gradient centrifugation and then cryopreserved in the vapor phase of liquid nitrogen. Analytical flow cytometry was used to check the purity and quantity of every magnetically sorted T cell population. From each sorted fraction, genomic DNA was isolated and quantified by UV absorbance on a Nanodrop 2000c. Findings and caveats that apply to the study as a whole: Sampling was restricted to blood, and TCR repertoires in tissues likely differ from the TCR repertoires found in blood. Compared with non-shared clonotypes, clonotypes shared by all four sorted-subset donors had higher generation probabilities. Pairwise subsampling led to the expectation that sequencing depth would affect the degree of clonotype sharing among donors. Across a handful of donors, 4.5% to 6.5% of naive CD4, roughly 3.4% of naive CD8, under 2.5% of memory CD4, and 0.4% of memory CD8 clonotypes were shared. Larger estimated clonotype richness was generally found for naive subsets than for memory subsets. Even with the large sequencing depth, rarefaction of the sorted-subset datasets indicated that sequencing was incomplete. The small number of donors limited the genetic and exposure-history diversity represented.

Compared with germline, V lacks 6 bases and J lacks 11 bases; bases without a gene match: 8. Reading from cysteine to phenylalanine, the CDR3 counts 11 amino acids. Only the CDR3 portion is preserved as DNA: 33 bases, with reading frame beginning at the first base. The germline V gene sets CDR1 to SQVTM and CDR2 to ANQGSEA. The sample taken for sequencing was memory CD4+ T cells sorted from blood. The cell subset or site label for this specimen denotes: CD45RA-negative fraction. Rearrangement joined TRBV29-1 to TRBJ1-1, and 8 junction bases match TRBD1. This sequence originates from a man aged 18 to 30 in good health. CDR3 region: CSVDGQGSAFF. The DNA reads as follows: TGCAGCGTCGATGGACAGGGATCGGCTTTCTTT.